The following is a T cell receptor beta chain sequence with its context. Authors' analysis steps: Amplification with reference gene primers provided the estimates of nucleated cell counts. Only in-frame clones appear in the TCRdb table, and some are missing; sequencing was by immunoSEQ multiplex PCR. V and J calls and clone size are as listed in that table; D and trimming were resolved from the DNA. The repertoire holds approximately 250,000 clones, with approximately 80% as singletons. This sample stems from a study of blood T cell repertoires in COVID-19. In the study overall: Some COVID-19 samples were acute and others convalescent; all came from the United States, Italy and Spain.

Germline CDR1 is SNHLY and CDR2 is FYNNEI. The CDR3 is 14 amino acids. Between the trimmed V and J ends, which lost 4 bases and 2 bases, there was a span of 8 bases. The chain couples TRBV2 to TRBJ1-4, with D perhaps matching TRBD1 (5 bases). Sequenced input: peripheral blood. The origin of this receptor is a man aged 35 to 55 who had recovered from COVID-19. CDR3 in amino acids: CASSVTGTNEKLFF. The CDR3 DNA reads TGTGCCAGCAGTGTTACAGGCACTAATGAAAAACTGTTTTTT.